What follows is one TCR beta chain and its context. Its cognate antigen has yet to be identified. No clone much larger than this one lies a single base away; base qualities are absent. The record originates from a study of shared clonotypes between healthy human individuals (dated by TCRdb to the early 2020s). Turning to the overall study: A couple of women and a few men aged 18 to 49 years were included in the cohort. Blood TCR repertoires of five healthy adults were deeply sequenced to estimate repertoire size and the extent of clonotype sharing between individuals. Libraries were prepared and TCR repertoires were sequenced by different laboratories using diverse techniques, in order to increase sequencing depth and limit assay-specific biases. For each donor, CD4 naive and CD4 memory were each given three plates, CD8 naive was given two plates, and CD8 memory was given one plate. Leukapheresis yielded between about 0.94 and 8.9 billion PBMCs per donor. Study-level results and caveats: Higher generation probabilities were observed for clonotypes shared by all four sorted-subset donors than for non-shared clonotypes. About 5% of naive CD4, roughly 3.5% of naive CD8, about 2.4% of memory CD4, and around 0.42% of memory CD8 clonotypes were shared across a few donors. Larger estimated clonotype richness was generally found for naive subsets than for memory subsets. Incomplete sequencing was indicated by rarefaction of sorted-subset datasets, despite the large sequencing depth. Based on pairwise subsampling, the degree of clonotype sharing among donors was expected to be affected by sequencing depth. Because the study included a small number of donors, the genetic and exposure-history diversity represented was limited. Sampling was limited to blood, and TCR repertoires in tissue likely differ from TCR repertoires in blood.

Inclusive of the bounding cysteine and phenylalanine, the CDR3 is 12 residues long. The kept DNA is CDR3 alone, 36 bases in frame from the first base. CDR1 and CDR2, per the germline V gene, are MNHEY and SVGAGI. V loses 4 bases, J loses 6 bases, and the germline ends lie 6 bases apart. Using the deep immunoSEQ assay, multiplex PCR amplified TCR CDR3 regions from genomic DNA. Extracted genomic DNA from each cell subset was distributed evenly across all wells of several immunoSEQ 96-well plates, and each plate was treated as a replicate. For sorted subsets, 200 to 250 ng genomic DNA, equal to some 30,000 T cell genomes, was loaded into each replicate PCR. Purified libraries were measured with a Qubit 3.0 fluorometer, size-checked on a Bioanalyzer 2100, and measured again with the KAPA Library Quantification kit. Every immunoSEQ 96-well plate was sequenced on a separate single-read 150-cycle Illumina NextSeq 550 flow cell. For the original study's pipeline: Because the immunoSEQ output included only junctional sequences and no quality scores, the filtering could not be the same as the filtering used for full-length reads. To assign V/J genes and CDR3, sequences were annotated against IMGT germline references using PyIR, a Python wrapper for IgBLAST v1.9. Any read was removed if the V/J assignment was weak (E-value above 1e-6), the CDR3 was missing, or the read contained stop codons, out-of-frame junctions, or ambiguous translated residues. A V3J clonotype was defined by an identical inferred V gene, J gene, and CDR3 amino acid sequence. The percentage overlap between two repertoires was calculated by dividing the number of shared unique clonotypes by the size of the smaller repertoire. Richness of each repertoire was evaluated using RTK rarefaction, the Chao1 estimator, and Recon v2.1 estimates of unobserved clonotypes. OLGA was used to compute generation probabilities for all TCRbeta clonotypes that the gDNA method yielded from a handful of donors. TCRdb took over this immuneACCESS table, retaining in-frame rearrangements with V and J assigned. Such tables are incomplete; in checked studies, under half of the missing clones stem from an unresolved V gene, and the remainder is unexplained. D and trimming come from the DNA, and the V and J calls and clone size come from that table. Recorded for this sample are more than 2 million clones; over 85% of them occurred a single time. Clones ranked in the top ten supply roughly 1.1% of the sample.

CD8 naive samples consisted of CD45RO-negative cells that were positively selected for CCR7, yielding a CD45RA+CCR7+ population without TemRA cells. Healthy HIV-negative adults with no recently reported acute infections or vaccinations were included as donors. Every donor was a Caucasian adult living in Nashville, Tennessee, USA. After blood collection by leukapheresis, PBMCs were isolated using Ficoll-Histopaque density gradient centrifugation and then cryopreserved in the vapor phase of liquid nitrogen. Analytical flow cytometry was used to check the purity and quantity of every magnetically sorted T cell population. From each sorted fraction, genomic DNA was isolated and quantified by UV absorbance on a Nanodrop 2000c.

Material for sequencing was naive CD8+ T cells sorted from blood. What this sample's cell subset or site label stands for: CD45RA+CCR7+. The rearrangement combines TRBV6-5 with TRBJ1-4, with the D gene uncertain. The source of this sequence is a man younger than 35 in good health. For the CDR3, the sequence is CASSSGDEKLFF. Read as DNA, the sequence is TGTGCCAGCAGTTCAGGAGATGAAAAACTGTTTTTT.